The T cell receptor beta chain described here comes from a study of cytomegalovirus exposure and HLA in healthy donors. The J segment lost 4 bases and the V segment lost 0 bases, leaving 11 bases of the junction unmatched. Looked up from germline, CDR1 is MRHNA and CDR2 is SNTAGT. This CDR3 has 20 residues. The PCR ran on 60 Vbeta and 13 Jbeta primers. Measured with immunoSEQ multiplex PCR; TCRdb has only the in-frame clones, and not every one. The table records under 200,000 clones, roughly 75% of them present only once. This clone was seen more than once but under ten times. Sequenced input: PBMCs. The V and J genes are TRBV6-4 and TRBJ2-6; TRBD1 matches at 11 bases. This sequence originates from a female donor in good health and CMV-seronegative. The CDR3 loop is CASSDSAGQGVLGGANVLTF. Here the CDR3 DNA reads TGTGCCAGCAGTGACTCTGCGGGACAGGGGGTATTGGGGGGGGCCAACGTCCTGACTTTC.